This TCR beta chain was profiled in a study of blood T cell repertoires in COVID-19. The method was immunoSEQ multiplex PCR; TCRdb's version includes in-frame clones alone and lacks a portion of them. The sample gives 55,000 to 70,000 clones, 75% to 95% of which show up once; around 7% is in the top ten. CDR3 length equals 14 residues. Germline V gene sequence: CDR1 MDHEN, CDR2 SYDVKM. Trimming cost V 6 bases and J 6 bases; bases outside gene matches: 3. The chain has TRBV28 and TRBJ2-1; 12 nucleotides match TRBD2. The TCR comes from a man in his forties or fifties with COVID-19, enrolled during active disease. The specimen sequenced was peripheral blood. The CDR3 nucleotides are TGTGCCAGCAGACTAGCGGGGGGTGGCAATGAGCAGTTCTTC. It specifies CASRLAGGGNEQFF.